This T cell receptor (beta chain) was sequenced for a study of cytomegalovirus exposure and HLA in healthy donors. Findings and caveats of the study: Most TCRs appeared rarely, but some public TCRs recurred in many donors.

Germline CDR1 MNHEY, CDR2 SMNVEV (reference sequence). The CDR3 is made up of 17 amino acids. Trimming pared 6 bases from V and 3 bases from J, leaving 18 bases between. PCR employed 60 Vbeta and 13 Jbeta primers. Assay: immunoSEQ multiplex PCR; the TCRdb copy retains only in-frame clones and omits some. The listing records about 140,000 clones. As concerns this clone: Its target is not known.

This TCR was recovered from a male donor in good health and CMV-seronegative. Sequencing was carried out using PBMCs. The rearrangement joins TRBV27 to TRBJ1-6, with D maybe TRBD1 (5 bases). The CDR3 spells CASSFISGQSYNSPLHF. Written as DNA, the CDR3 is TGTGCCAGCAGCTTCATTTCCGGACAAAGCTATAATTCACCCCTCCACTTT.